The 20 T cell receptor beta chains reported below all come from one sample, sequenced in a study of shared clonotypes between healthy human individuals. Profiled with immunoSEQ multiplex PCR; TCRdb holds only in-frame clones, not every one. The sample has roughly 2,000,000 clones; roughly 93% are singletons. In the naive CD8 group, cells lacked CD45RO and were positively selected for CCR7, so terminally differentiated effector memory CD45RA+ cells were left out. Material for sequencing was naive CD8+ T cells from PBMCs. The receptors originated from a man aged 18 to 29 in good health. Some clones in this sample may be carry-over from other donors' samples.

V usage is TRBV29-1 and J usage is TRBJ1-1; no firm D call. CDR1 is SQVTM and CDR2 is ANQGSEA in the germline V gene. The germline V and J ends were trimmed by 3 bases and 10 bases, with 18 bases remaining between them. The CDR3 runs 13 residues. The CDR3 nucleotides are TGCAGCGTTGATATGGCTTTGGGGAGGAGAGCTTTCTTT. Encoded protein: CSVDMALGRRAFF.

The CDR3 region is CASSATGGNGNTIYF. The CDR3 nucleotides are TGTGCCAGCAGTGCGACAGGGGGCAACGGAAACACCATATATTTT. The genes are TRBV9 and TRBJ1-3, with 10 positions matching TRBD1. The junction had 6 bases not matched to a gene; V was cut back by 5 bases and J by 4 bases. Germline CDR1 reads SGDLS; CDR2 reads YYNGEE. The CDR3 extends over 15 amino acids.

The chain couples TRBV29-1 to TRBJ2-1; D unresolved. The V gene's germline CDR1 is SQVTM and CDR2 ANQGSEA. Trimming stripped 3 bases from V and 0 bases from J, with 9 bases between. The CDR3 is 14 residues long. Here the CDR3 reads CSVDEQSSYNEQFF. The CDR3 bases are TGCAGCGTTGACGAACAGAGCTCCTACAATGAGCAGTTCTTC.

This chain connects TRBV6-5 to TRBJ2-7; 7 bases fit TRBD2. Germline loops: CDR1 MNHEY, CDR2 SVGAGI. The CDR3 runs to 15 residues. V gave up 0 bases and J gave up 5 bases; unmatched junction bases: 7. The DNA of the CDR3 is TGTGCCAGCAGTTACTCTGTGCGGGAGTGGGACGAGCAGTACTTC. It translates to CASSYSVREWDEQYF.

The J gene is TRBJ1-5, the V gene TRBV5-1, with unresolved D. This CDR3 is built from 16 residues. V lost 4 bases to trimming and J lost 7 bases, with 21 bases between them. Looked up from germline, CDR1 is SGHRS and CDR2 is YFSETQ. CDR3 nucleotide sequence: TGCGCCAGCAGCCCATCCGGGCCCCCAAGCAGCCAGCCCCAGCATTTT. As protein: CASSPSGPPSSQPQHF.

V usage is TRBV7-8 and J usage is TRBJ2-1; D uncertain. This CDR3 comprises 15 residues. Trimming removed 5 bases at V and 5 bases at J, with 16 bases between. Germline V lookup: CDR1 SGHVS, CDR2 FQNEAQ. The CDR3 coding sequence is TGTGCCAGCAGCGCCGACCCTTTTCCGCACAATGAGCAGTTCTTC. Protein: CASSADPFPHNEQFF.

The rearrangement uses TRBV19 and TRBJ2-1, with 7 positions matching TRBD2. V was pared by 4 bases and J by 5 bases, with 17 bases of the junction left unmatched. CDR3 length: 18 residues. The germline CDR1 and CDR2 sequences are LNHDA and SQIVND (reference sequence). CDR3 DNA sequence: TGTGCCAGTAGTACTCTTCGGGGGGAGGGAGATCGAAACAATGAGCAGTTCTTC. Encoded protein: CASSTLRGEGDRNNEQFF.

V gene TRBV5-1 combines with J gene TRBJ1-2; no firm D call. Trimming left V 4 bases short and J 6 bases short, with 13 bases between. The CDR3 consists of 13 residues. CDR1 and CDR2 from the germline V gene are SGHRS and YFSETQ. The CDR3: CASSGPSGDGYTF. CDR3 bases: TGCGCCAGCAGCGGCCCCAGCGGCGATGGCTACACCTTC.

The chain employs TRBV5-1 and TRBJ2-1, with 7 bases fitting TRBD2. The CDR3 spans 15 residues. J lost 5 bases, V lost 4 bases, and 9 bases had no gene match. Germline lookup yields CDR1 SGHRS and CDR2 YFSETQ. CDR3 in DNA: TGCGCCAGCAGCGATAAGTATCTAGCGGACAATGAGCAGTTCTTC. Amino acid sequence: CASSDKYLADNEQFF.

This chain connects TRBV9 to TRBJ1-2; the D gene is possibly TRBD1 (5 bases). With 7 bases removed from V and 7 bases from J, the gap between germline ends came to 17 bases. CDR1 SGDLS and CDR2 YYNGEE come from the germline V gene. CDR3 length equals 13 residues. The CDR3 DNA reads TGTGCCAGCTCCCCGGCCGGGGGAAGTGGCTACACCTTC. Protein product: CASSPAGGSGYTF.

The chain links TRBV9 to TRBJ1-1; tentative D call: TRBD1 (5 bases). From germline, CDR1 is SGDLS and CDR2 YYNGEE. Trimming cost V 4 bases and J 1 base, with 14 bases left between them. The CDR3 totals 15 residues. CDR3 sequence (DNA): TGTGCCAGCAGCCACCCCATTACAGGGAACACTGAAGCTTTCTTT. Its translation is CASSHPITGNTEAFF.

The chain carries TRBV4-3 and TRBJ2-1; 12 nucleotides line up with TRBD2. Germline V lookup: CDR1 LGHNA, CDR2 YSLEER. V shed 3 bases and J 5 bases; nucleotides not matched to a gene: 2. This CDR3 has 15 amino acids. The CDR3 bases are TGCGCCAGCAGCCAGCTAGCGGGAGGGGACAATGAGCAGTTCTTC. Its translation is CASSQLAGGDNEQFF.

With respect to this clone: At the DNA level, this CDR3 is encoded by other sequences in the same sample as well. The chain combines TRBV5-6 with TRBJ2-3; D is ambiguous. Trimming took off 4 bases at V and 5 bases at J, with 8 bases between the two ends. This CDR3 comprises 12 residues. In germline, CDR1 is SGHDT, CDR2 YYEEEE. CDR3 DNA: TGTGCCAGCAGCCCGGCACTAGATACGCAGTATTTT. Its translation: CASSPALDTQYF.

This clone came up once. The chain couples TRBV15 to TRBJ2-5, with TRBD2 matching 7 bases. The germline gives CDR1 LNHNV, CDR2 YYDKDF (reference sequence). The CDR3 runs to 14 residues. V shed 1 base, J shed 7 bases, and the junction held 6 bases outside the gene matches. The CDR3 is CATSRGSGRGTQYF. For the CDR3, the DNA is TGTGCCACCAGCAGAGGTAGCGGGCGCGGGACCCAGTACTTC.

The chain has TRBV29-1 and TRBJ1-2; D is unclear. The CDR3 runs 12 residues. Trimming removed 5 bases from V and 3 bases from J, with 10 bases in between. Germline assignment: CDR1 SQVTM and CDR2 ANQGSEA. CDR3 in amino acids: CSVRGNDYGYTF. Here the CDR3 DNA reads TGCAGCGTTCGCGGGAATGACTATGGCTACACCTTC.

The rearrangement links TRBV7-2 to TRBJ2-1, with 7 bases matching TRBD2. Germline V CDR1 and CDR2: SGHTA, FQGNSA. This CDR3 contains 15 residues. V shed 0 bases and J 6 bases; nucleotides not matched to a gene: 5. This chain's CDR3 is CASSLAGGPFNEQFF. In DNA, the CDR3 is TGTGCCAGCAGCTTAGCGGGAGGGCCGTTCAATGAGCAGTTCTTC.

This clone has a single count. The rearrangement uses TRBV10-2 and TRBJ2-7; 11 nucleotides align to TRBD2. CDR1 and CDR2 (germline): WSHSY, SAAADI. Unmatched junction bases numbered 1, after V lost 3 bases and J lost 0 bases. CDR3 length: 15 amino acids. The CDR3 coding sequence is TGCGCCAGCAGTGAACTAGCGGGAGTCTCCTACGAGCAGTACTTC. It yields the protein CASSELAGVSYEQYF.

The rearrangement uses TRBV2 and TRBJ2-6; 8 bases are a match to TRBD1. The CDR3 is 22 residues long. The V and J ends lost 4 bases and 1 base, in that order; junction bases with no gene match: 21. CDR1 SNHLY and CDR2 FYNNEI come from the germline V gene. The CDR3 reads CASSVPSHNPGTGSSGANVLTF. The CDR3 DNA follows: TGTGCCAGCAGTGTCCCAAGTCACAACCCAGGGACAGGTTCTTCTGGGGCCAACGTCCTGACTTTC.

J is TRBJ1-5 and V is TRBV5-1; D gene unclear. This CDR3 contains 13 residues. Trimming pared 4 bases from V and 3 bases from J, leaving 8 bases between. Germline CDR1 is SGHRS and CDR2 is YFSETQ. The CDR3 sequence is CASSEGYNQPQHF. In DNA form, the CDR3 reads TGCGCCAGCAGCGAAGGTTACAATCAGCCCCAGCATTTT.

Here the CDR3 reads CASSSQPGGRGYTF. The CDR3 DNA sequence: TGTGCCAGCAGCTCCCAGCCAGGGGGCCGAGGCTACACCTTC. This chain links TRBV7-8 with TRBJ1-2; 8 bases match TRBD1. Trimming took 4 bases from V and 8 from J; bases not matched to a gene: 9. CDR3 size: 14 residues. Germline V gene lookup returns CDR1 SGHVS and CDR2 FQNEAQ.